This T cell receptor (beta chain) was obtained from a study of spatial heterogeneity in lung cancer. The wider study: Strong correlation linked TCR transcript counts in tumor regions to a T cell module score derived from matched bulk RNA-seq.

TCRdb reprocessed the 5' RACE reads via MiXCR and lists one record per CDR3 protein. Of around 1,300 distinct CDR3 sequences in the sample, roughly 13% were seen once. As concerns this clonotype: Its antigen remains unidentified. The library was built for alpha chains, so this beta chain is an off-target read and its size means little.

Study-level results: Tumoral mutation counts were tracked by counts of expanded intratumoral alpha and beta TCRs.

Time point reported: sample taken at primary tumor resection. The study sequenced unsorted whole RNA from tumor, nontumor lung or frozen PBMC. V was pared by 2 bases and J by 4 bases, with 13 bases between. The germline gives CDR1 SGHDT, CDR2 YYEEEE. The CDR3 is 14 amino acids. The gene calls are TRBV5-6 and TRBJ2-7, with D possibly being TRBD1 (7 bases). The sequencing here drew on lung tumor tissue, taken at surgery. This receptor was identified in a female donor with early-stage non-small cell lung cancer. CDR3 loop: CASSFAQGTYEQYF. CDR3 DNA sequence: TGTGCCAGCAGCTTTGCACAGGGGACTTACGAGCAGTACTTC.